This TCR beta chain appears in the sequencing data of a study of blood T cell repertoires in COVID-19. Study information: The origin of the acute and convalescent COVID-19 samples was the United States, Italy and Spain. The cDNA or gDNA used as material had been derived from T cells, B-cell-depleted T cells, or PBMCs.

J lost 2 bases, V lost 3 bases, and 9 bases had no gene match. Germline V gene lookup returns CDR1 KGHSH and CDR2 LQKENI. The length of the CDR3 is 16 residues. This clone appeared a single time. Per the original data handling: Amplification of reference gene primers provided the estimated nucleated cell counts. Profiling relied on immunoSEQ multiplex PCR, and the TCRdb table lists in-frame clones only, not all of them. Clone size and the V and J calls come from that table; the DNA yielded D and trimming. Altogether roughly 190,000 clones are present, under 85% being singletons, with the ten largest covering approximately 6.2%.

The V and J genes are TRBV18 and TRBJ2-7, with 8 bases that match TRBD2. The sample was peripheral blood. The receptor was isolated from a woman in her thirties or forties with acute or convalescent COVID-19. CDR3 coding DNA: TGTGCCAGCTCACCCGAATCTCGCGGGGGGCCCTACGAGCAGTACTTC. As protein: CASSPESRGGPYEQYF.